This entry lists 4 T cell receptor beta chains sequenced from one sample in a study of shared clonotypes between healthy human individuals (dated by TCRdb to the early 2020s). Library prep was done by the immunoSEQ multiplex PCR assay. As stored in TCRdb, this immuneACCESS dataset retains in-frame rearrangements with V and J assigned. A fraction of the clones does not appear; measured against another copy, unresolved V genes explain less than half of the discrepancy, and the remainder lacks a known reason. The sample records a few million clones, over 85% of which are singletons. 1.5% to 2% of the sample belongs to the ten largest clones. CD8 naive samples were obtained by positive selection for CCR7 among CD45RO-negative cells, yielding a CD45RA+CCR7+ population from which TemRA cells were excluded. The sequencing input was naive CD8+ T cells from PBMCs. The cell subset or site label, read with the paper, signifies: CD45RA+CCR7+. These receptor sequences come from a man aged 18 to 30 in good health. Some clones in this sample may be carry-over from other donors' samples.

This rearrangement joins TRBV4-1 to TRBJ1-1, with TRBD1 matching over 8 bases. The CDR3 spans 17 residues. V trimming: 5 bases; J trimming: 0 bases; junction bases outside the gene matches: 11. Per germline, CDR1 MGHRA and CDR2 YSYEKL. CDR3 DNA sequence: TGCGCCAGCAGCTTAACCCACCCGGGACAGGTGAACACTGAAGCTTTCTTT. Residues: CASSLTHPGQVNTEAFF.

CDR3 DNA sequence: TGTGCCAGCAGACCAACTAGCTCTAGCCAGTACTTC. Translated: CASRPTSSSQYF. V usage is TRBV2 and J usage is TRBJ2-5; D may be TRBD2 (6 bases). V lost 6 bases and J 10 bases, leaving 15 bases between the germline ends. The CDR3 spans 12 residues. CDR1 is SNHLY and CDR2 is FYNNEI in the germline V gene.

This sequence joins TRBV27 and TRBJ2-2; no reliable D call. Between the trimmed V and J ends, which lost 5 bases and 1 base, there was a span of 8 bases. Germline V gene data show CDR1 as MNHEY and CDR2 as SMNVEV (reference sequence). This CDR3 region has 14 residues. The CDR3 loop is CASSLYWNTGELFF. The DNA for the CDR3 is TGTGCCAGCAGTCTATACTGGAACACCGGGGAGCTGTTTTTT.

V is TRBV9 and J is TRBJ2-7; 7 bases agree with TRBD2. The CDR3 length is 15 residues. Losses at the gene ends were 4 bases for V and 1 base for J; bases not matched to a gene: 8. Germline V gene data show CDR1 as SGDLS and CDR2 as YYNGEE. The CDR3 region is CASSLGQGGSYEQYF. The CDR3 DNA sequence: TGTGCCAGCAGCCTTGGGCAGGGAGGGTCCTACGAGCAGTACTTC.